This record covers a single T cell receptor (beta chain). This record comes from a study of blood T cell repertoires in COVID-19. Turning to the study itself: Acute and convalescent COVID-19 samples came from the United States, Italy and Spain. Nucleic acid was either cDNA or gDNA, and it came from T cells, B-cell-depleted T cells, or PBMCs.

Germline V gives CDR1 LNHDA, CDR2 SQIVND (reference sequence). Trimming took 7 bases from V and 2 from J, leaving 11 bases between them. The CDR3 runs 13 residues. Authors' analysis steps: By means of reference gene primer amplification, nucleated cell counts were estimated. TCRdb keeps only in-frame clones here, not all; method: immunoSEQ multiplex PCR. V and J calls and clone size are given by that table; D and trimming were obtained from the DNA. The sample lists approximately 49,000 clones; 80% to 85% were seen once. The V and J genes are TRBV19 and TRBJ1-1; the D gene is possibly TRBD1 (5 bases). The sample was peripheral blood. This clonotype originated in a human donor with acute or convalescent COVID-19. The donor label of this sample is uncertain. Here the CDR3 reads CASNVWGNTEAFF. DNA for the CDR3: TGTGCCAGTAACGTGTGGGGCAACACTGAAGCTTTCTTT.